The sequence of this T cell receptor beta chain was determined in a study of shared clonotypes between healthy human individuals. Only in-frame clones appear in the TCRdb table, and some are missing; sequencing was by immunoSEQ multiplex PCR. This table holds about 520,000 clones, around 73% found once. This TCR derives from a woman aged 40 to 49 in good health. Some clones in this sample may be carry-over from other donors' samples. Sequencing was done on a sample of PBMCs.

CDR3 sequence (DNA): TGTGCCAGCAGCTCGCTAGCGGCCGGGGAGCTGTTTTTT. Protein product: CASSSLAAGELFF. V and J are TRBV11-3 and TRBJ2-2; the match to TRBD2 covers 7 bases. Unmatched junction bases numbered 2, after V lost 4 bases and J lost 6 bases. The CDR3 totals 13 residues. Germline-derived CDR1 and CDR2 are SGHNT and YENEEA.